This TCR beta chain was recorded in a study of shared clonotypes between healthy human individuals. About the study: The study enrolled a couple of women and three men aged 18 to 49.

This clone showed up just a few times. The protocol was immunoSEQ multiplex PCR, while the TCRdb copy is restricted to in-frame clones and leaves out a portion. The sample lists about 450,000 clones; 70% to 85% were seen once. CDR1 is MDHEN, CDR2 SYDVKM, per germline. The CDR3 extends over 14 amino acids. The V gene lost 5 bases and the J gene lost 1 base, with 9 bases spanning the gap. Specimen: PBMCs. This receptor was obtained from a woman aged 40 to 50 in good health. Some clones in this sample may be carry-over from other donors' samples. V is TRBV28 and J is TRBJ1-3; D not certain. The CDR3 DNA is TGTGCCAGCAGTACGAGTCGGTCTGGAAACACCATATATTTT. This gives the protein CASSTSRSGNTIYF.